This T cell receptor (beta chain) was recorded in a study of long-term antiretroviral therapy in people with HIV. Study-level background: Of all samples, the earliest predate the 2015 immediate-ART recommendation by about a decade. Study conclusions and caveats: The clones with expansion before ART were dominant in the repertoire at all time points.

CDR3 length: 16 residues. The V gene's germline CDR1 is SEHNR and CDR2 FQNEAQ (reference sequence). Deletions cut 3 bases from V and 1 base from J, with 16 bases between. Researchers report immunoSEQ v3.0 was run at survey level. Clones were sequenced by immunoSEQ multiplex PCR, and TCRdb holds only the in-frame ones, with some missing. The data show about 24,000 clones, around three quarters seen once. This clone was detected only a few times. The antigen is not known. Sampling of each donor yielded at least one pre-ART PBMC sample and at least two post-ART PBMC samples. The content of samples before DNA extraction was roughly 0.85-11 million cryopreserved PBMC.

This sequence originates from a woman aged 40 to 50 with HIV. Sequenced here: unsorted PBMCs, sampled 1.2 years after starting antiretroviral therapy. This rearrangement joins TRBV7-9 to TRBJ2-7; perhaps TRBD2 as D (5 bases). CDR3 sequence: CASSFTFGVGSYEQYF. The CDR3 nucleotides are TGTGCCAGCAGCTTCACTTTCGGGGTAGGGTCCTACGAGCAGTACTTC.